This note documents a single T cell receptor (beta chain) sequence. The antigen is not known. This sample was taken from a study of response to subunit inactivated influenza vaccine. Study conclusions and caveats: New T cells are recruited in small numbers by each seasonal influenza vaccination, according to the authors' suggestion.

V lost 5 bases to trimming and J lost 4 bases; unmatched junction nucleotides: 14. This CDR3 has 16 residues. Germline-derived CDR1 and CDR2 are ENHRY and SYGVKD. TCRdb processed the RT-PCR reads anew with MiXCR; each CDR3 protein has one entry. The table shows around 790,000 distinct CDR3 sequences, with approximately 22% occurring only once. V and J are TRBV10-3 and TRBJ2-7; 7 positions agree with TRBD1. The origin of this receptor is a man aged 45-65 years who received an inactivated influenza vaccine. Sample: PBMCs from blood, taken more than 4 days after vaccination. Here the CDR3 DNA reads TGTGCCATCAGTCCGAGGACAGGCCAACCGACGTACGAGCAGTACTTC. Translated, it gives CAISPRTGQPTYEQYF.